What follows are 28 T cell receptor beta chains derived from one specimen sequenced in a study of blood T cell repertoires in COVID-19. Profiled with immunoSEQ multiplex PCR; TCRdb holds only in-frame clones, not every one. The table has 55,000 to 75,000 clones, 85% to 90% seen once. Sequenced: peripheral blood. These receptors all stem from a human donor with active COVID-19. The donor label of this sample is uncertain.

The chain is built from TRBV5-4 and TRBJ1-1, with D possibly being TRBD1 (6 bases). Germline assignment: CDR1 SGHNT and CDR2 YYREEE (reference sequence). CDR3 size: 14 residues. V lost 5 bases to trimming and J lost 5 bases, with 16 bases between them. Written as DNA, the CDR3 is TGTGCCAGCAGGAGGGGGGGATCGGTGACTGAAGCTTTCTTT. Its protein product is CASRRGGSVTEAFF.

The gene calls are TRBV4-3 and TRBJ1-2; D not resolved. Trimming removed 0 bases from V and 7 bases from J, with 18 bases in between. The CDR3 totals 16 residues. From germline, CDR1 is LGHNA and CDR2 YSLEER. In DNA, the CDR3 is TGCGCCAGCAGCCAAGATCGGGGTATGATACTCGGTGGCTACACCTTC. Its protein is CASSQDRGMILGGYTF.

The chain employs TRBV5-6 and TRBJ2-1; 7 bases match TRBD2. CDR1 and CDR2 (germline): SGHDT, YYEEEE. The CDR3 has 15 amino acids. J gave up 2 bases and V 2 bases, and 4 bases lay outside the gene matches. The CDR3 spells CASSFRGVAYNEQFF. The CDR3 DNA follows: TGTGCCAGCAGCTTCCGGGGGGTCGCCTACAATGAGCAGTTCTTC. Full variable domain (rest looked up from reference TRBV5-6 and TRBJ2-1): DAGVTQSPTHLIKTRGQQVTLRCSPKSGHDTVSWYQQALGQGPQFIFQYYEEEERQRGNFPDRFSGHQFPNYSSELNVNALLLGDSALYLCASSFRGVAYNEQFFGPGTRLTVL.

This chain connects TRBV5-1 to TRBJ2-7; D not resolved. V was shortened by 0 bases and J by 2 bases, with 6 bases between the two germline ends. CDR3 length: 13 amino acids. Germline V CDR1 and CDR2: SGHRS, YFSETQ. CDR3 region: CASSLVSPYEQYF. In DNA form, the CDR3 reads TGCGCCAGCAGCTTGGTGAGTCCCTACGAGCAGTACTTC.

The rearrangement uses TRBV11-3 and TRBJ1-4; 7 bases are shared with TRBD1. V lost 4 bases to trimming and J lost 6 bases; unmatched junction nucleotides: 5. Germline CDR1 SGHNT, CDR2 YENEEA. The CDR3 sequence is 14 residues long. The chain's CDR3 is CASSSRGLYEKLFF. CDR3 in DNA: TGTGCCAGCAGCTCCAGGGGGTTATATGAAAAACTGTTTTTT.

V usage is TRBV6-5 and J usage is TRBJ2-7; the match to TRBD1 covers 7 bases. Germline V gene sequence: CDR1 MNHEY, CDR2 SVGAGI. The J segment lost 1 base and the V segment lost 6 bases, leaving 6 bases of the junction unmatched. This CDR3 is 14 amino acids long. The CDR3 protein is CASSRQQGSYEQYF. The CDR3 coding sequence is TGTGCCAGCAGCCGACAACAGGGGTCCTACGAGCAGTACTTC.

This chain joins TRBV5-1 and TRBJ1-1; tentatively, D is TRBD1 (5 bases). V was pared by 3 bases and J by 0 bases, with 12 bases between. The CDR3 has 15 amino acids. The germline V gene has CDR1 SGHRS and CDR2 YFSETQ. As DNA, the CDR3 is TGCGCCAGCAGCTCTACAGGATTCATGAACACTGAAGCTTTCTTT. Its translation is CASSSTGFMNTEAFF. Looking up the rest from reference TRBV5-1 and TRBJ1-1 gives the full variable domain: KAGVTQTPRYLIKTRGQQVTLSCSPISGHRSVSWYQQTPGQGLQFLFEYFSETQRNKGNFPGRFSGRQFSNSRSEMNVSTLELGDSALYLCASSSTGFMNTEAFFGQGTRLTVV.

The chain links TRBV7-9 to TRBJ2-5; TRBD2 matches at 9 bases. Germline values: CDR1 SEHNR, CDR2 FQNEAQ (reference sequence). V lost 0 bases to trimming and J lost 1 base; unmatched junction nucleotides: 3. The CDR3 runs to 16 residues. Here the CDR3 DNA reads TGTGCCAGCAGCTTAGCGACTAGCGGCCTCCAAGAGACCCAGTACTTC. Its translation is CASSLATSGLQETQYF.

V usage is TRBV19 and J usage is TRBJ1-2; 7 bases align to TRBD1. The CDR3 is 16 amino acids. Germline CDR1 LNHDA, CDR2 SQIVND (reference sequence). Trimming removed 5 bases from V and 0 bases from J; junction bases left unmatched: 9. CDR3 sequence: CASSYISGTANYGYTF. CDR3 nucleotides: TGTGCCAGTAGTTATATTTCAGGGACAGCTAACTATGGCTACACCTTC.

The DNA of the CDR3 is TGTGCCAGCAGCTTAGTGGGGTTGGGACAGTCCACAGATACGCAGTATTTT. As protein: CASSLVGLGQSTDTQYF. The chain joins TRBV13 to TRBJ2-3, with TRBD1 identical over 7 bases. This CDR3 is built from 17 residues. V lost 1 base to trimming and J lost 2 bases; unmatched junction nucleotides: 9. The germline V gene has CDR1 PRHDT and CDR2 FYEKMQ (reference sequence). The complete variable domain, with remaining parts taken from reference TRBV13 and TRBJ2-3, reads AAGVIQSPRHLIKEKRETATLKCYPIPRHDTVYWYQQGPGQDPQFLISFYEKMQSDKGSIPDRFSAQQFSDYHSELNMSSLELGDSALYFCASSLVGLGQSTDTQYFGPGTRLTVL.

This chain links TRBV5-4 with TRBJ2-3, with 8 nucleotides matching TRBD2. The CDR3 consists of 15 residues. The ends lost 7 bases at V and 0 bases at J; junction bases unmatched: 7. Germline-derived CDR1 and CDR2 are SGHNT and YYREEE (reference sequence). CDR3 amino acids: CASSSGGLSTDTQYF. The CDR3 DNA sequence: TGTGCCAGCTCCTCGGGGGGGCTCAGCACAGATACGCAGTATTTT.

This sequence joins TRBV28 and TRBJ1-5; no clear D. This CDR3 is built from 12 residues. Per the germline V gene, CDR1 is MDHEN and CDR2 is SYDVKM. The V and J ends lost 3 bases and 7 bases respectively, with 7 bases between them. The CDR3: CASSLARQPQHF. In DNA, the CDR3 is TGTGCCAGCAGTTTGGCCCGACAGCCCCAGCATTTT. Using reference TRBV28 and TRBJ1-5 for the parts outside the CDR3, the full variable domain is DVKVTQSSRYLVKRTGEKVFLECVQDMDHENMFWYRQDPGLGLRLIYFSYDVKMKEKGDIPEGYSVSREKKERFSLILESASTNQTSMYLCASSLARQPQHFGDGTRLSIL.

This chain links TRBV19 with TRBJ1-1, with D possibly TRBD1 on 5 matching bases. Germline V lookup: CDR1 LNHDA, CDR2 SQIVND (reference sequence). CDR3 length: 14 residues. V lost 1 base and J 1 base, leaving 7 bases between the germline ends. As DNA, the CDR3 is TGTGCCAGTAGTATAGGACAGTCGAACACTGAAGCTTTCTTT. Protein sequence: CASSIGQSNTEAFF.

The chain is built from TRBV7-9 and TRBJ1-1; 8 bases line up with TRBD1. V was pared by 2 bases and J by 4 bases, with 6 bases of the junction left unmatched. Germline V gene sequence: CDR1 SEHNR, CDR2 FQNEAQ (reference sequence). The CDR3 spans 15 residues. The CDR3 sequence is CASSLPTGDVTEAFF. CDR3 in DNA: TGTGCCAGCAGCTTACCGACAGGGGATGTCACTGAAGCTTTCTTT.

The chain links TRBV30 to TRBJ1-1; D uncertain. The V end lost 2 bases, the J end lost 4 bases, and 11 bases lay between the germline ends. The V gene's germline CDR1 is GTSNPN and CDR2 SVGIG (reference sequence). The CDR3 totals 13 residues. In DNA form, the CDR3 reads TGTGCCTGGAGTTCAAATTCGGGCACTGAAGCTTTCTTT. It codes for CAWSSNSGTEAFF.

V gene TRBV2 combines with J gene TRBJ1-2; D perhaps matches TRBD1 (5 bases). CDR3 size: 13 residues. V shed 6 bases and J shed 5 bases, with 13 bases lying between them. Per the germline V gene, CDR1 is SNHLY and CDR2 is FYNNEI. DNA for the CDR3: TGTGCCAGCAGAACGACAGTGTCGTATGGCTACACCTTC. Amino acids: CASRTTVSYGYTF.

The V and J genes are TRBV9 and TRBJ2-7, with D possibly matching TRBD1 (5 bases). V was cut by 4 bases and J by 1 base, with 9 bases left in between. From germline, CDR1 is SGDLS and CDR2 YYNGEE. CDR3 length: 13 residues. CDR3 loop: CASSPRQSYEQYF. The CDR3, as DNA: TGTGCCAGCAGCCCGCGACAGTCCTACGAGCAGTACTTC.

The V call is TRBV7-3, the J call TRBJ2-2; D uncertain. V was clipped by 4 bases and J by 3 bases, with 3 bases between them. Germline loops: CDR1 SGHTA, CDR2 FQGTGA. The CDR3 runs 12 residues. CDR3 protein: CASSSDTGELFF. For the CDR3, the DNA is TGTGCCAGCAGCTCTGACACCGGGGAGCTGTTTTTT.

The V call is TRBV29-1, the J call TRBJ2-5; TRBD1 matches at 9 bases. Trimming cost V 6 bases and J 5 bases; bases outside gene matches: 10. The length of the CDR3 is 14 residues. From germline, CDR1 is SQVTM and CDR2 ANQGSEA. The CDR3 loop is CSVKPKQGAETQYF. Written as DNA, the CDR3 is TGCAGCGTGAAACCAAAACAGGGGGCTGAGACCCAGTACTTC.

J is TRBJ2-5 and V is TRBV10-3; D perhaps matches TRBD2 (6 bases). The V gene lost 6 bases and the J gene lost 4 bases, with 21 bases spanning the gap. This CDR3 spans 16 amino acids. The germline CDR1 and CDR2 sequences are ENHRY and SYGVKD. The CDR3 sequence is CAISGQSSAKVETQYF. CDR3 nucleotides: TGTGCCATCAGCGGGCAGTCTAGCGCGAAGGTAGAGACCCAGTACTTC.

The chain couples TRBV12-3 or TRBV12-4 to TRBJ2-7; no firm D call. The CDR3 is 13 amino acids. The germline V and J ends were trimmed by 3 bases and 5 bases, with 11 bases remaining between them. As DNA, the CDR3 is TGTGCCAGCAGTTTTTTTCCCGGAGACGAGCAGTACTTC. Its protein is CASSFFPGDEQYF.

The table lists this clone with a few counts. J is TRBJ2-1 and V is TRBV4-1; D possibly corresponds to TRBD2 (6 bases). V lost 1 base and J 0 bases, leaving 13 bases between the germline ends. The CDR3 loop spans 17 amino acids. The germline CDR1 and CDR2 sequences are MGHRA and YSYEKL. CDR3 bases: TGCGCCAGCAGCCAAGTCGATTTGGGACTCTCCTACAATGAGCAGTTCTTC. Encoded protein: CASSQVDLGLSYNEQFF.

The chain is built from TRBV5-1 and TRBJ1-2; D is perhaps TRBD1 (5 bases). This CDR3 has 14 residues. Germline lookup yields CDR1 SGHRS and CDR2 YFSETQ. Trimming took off 4 bases at V and 4 bases at J, with 14 bases between the two ends. CDR3 in DNA: TGCGCCAGCAGCCCTACTGGGGCAGGCTATGGCTACACCTTC. This encodes CASSPTGAGYGYTF.

CDR3 DNA: TGTGCCAGTAGTACCGGACAGGGCTGGGTTGGGGCCAACGTCCTGACTTTC. Encoded protein: CASSTGQGWVGANVLTF. This chain links TRBV19 with TRBJ2-6; 8 bases align to TRBD1. Germline V gives CDR1 LNHDA, CDR2 SQIVND (reference sequence). Germline trimming cut 4 bases from V and 3 bases from J; bases unmatched to any gene: 8. This CDR3 has 17 residues.

The CDR3, as DNA: TGTGCCAGCAGCTTTATTACAGGGGTCGGGGAGACCCAGTACTTC. It is translated as CASSFITGVGETQYF. The chain links TRBV5-5 to TRBJ2-5, with 7 bases identical to TRBD1. The CDR3 loop spans 15 amino acids. Trimming cost V 2 bases and J 5 bases; bases outside gene matches: 9. CDR1 is SGHKS, CDR2 YYEKEE, per germline (reference sequence).

This chain links TRBV12-3 or TRBV12-4 with TRBJ1-2; D not resolved. Deletions cut 7 bases from V and 4 bases from J, with 10 bases between. CDR3 length: 12 residues. CDR3 amino acids: CASNEPRYGYTF. DNA for the CDR3: TGTGCCAGCAATGAGCCTCGCTATGGCTACACCTTC.

J is TRBJ2-7 and V is TRBV5-1, with a weak D call TRBD1 (5 bases). V lost 4 bases and J lost 1, with 9 bases in between. Germline CDR1 is SGHRS and CDR2 is YFSETQ. The length of the CDR3 is 13 residues. CDR3 loop: CASSLTASYEQYF. Here the CDR3 DNA reads TGCGCCAGCAGCCTGACAGCATCCTACGAGCAGTACTTC.

The chain links TRBV9 to TRBJ1-2; D unresolved. Trimming took 0 bases from V and 8 from J, leaving 17 bases between them. The germline gives CDR1 SGDLS, CDR2 YYNGEE. This CDR3 spans 15 amino acids. CDR3 coding DNA: TGTGCCAGCAGCGTAGGAGGGATGGTCTCCGGCGGCTACACCTTC. Amino acids: CASSVGGMVSGGYTF.